These T cell receptor beta chains were read from a single sample in a study of post-analysis software for immune sequencing data. Using its own MiXCR run on the PCR reads, TCRdb lists one record per CDR3 protein. The table lists more than 450,000 distinct CDR3 sequences, approximately 31% of them singletons. Sequencing input: blood. The receptors shown here come from a girl between 2 and 17 years old with multiple sclerosis. Both conserved end residues are part of each CDR3. A D gene is named only where the DNA matches it firmly. Rows may omit the clone size; those that give it use once, few, many or a size class.

clone_size | j_call | d_call | v_call | cdr3_length | cdr3_aa | cdr3_nt
. | TRBJ1-1 | . | TRBV5-6 | 16 | CASSLGKGRSDTEAFF | TGTGCCAGCAGCCTTGGGAAGGGGAGGAGCGACACTGAAGCTTTCTTT
few | TRBJ2-3 | . | TRBV20-1 | 15 | CSARVPGTGTDTQYF | TGCAGTGCTAGGGTCCCCGGGACTGGCACAGATACGCAGTATTTT
once | TRBJ2-4 | TRBD1 | TRBV27 | 16 | CASSLSIRGSKNIQYF | TGTGCCAGCAGTTTATCGATCAGGGGGTCCAAAAACATTCAGTACTTC
few | TRBJ2-7 | . | TRBV6-1 | 15 | CASSEGPSSHYEQYF | TGTGCCAGCAGTGAGGGCCCTTCCTCCCACTACGAGCAGTACTTC
. | TRBJ2-5 | TRBD2 | TRBV20-1 | 15 | CSAGKGLGGFVTQYF | TGCAGTGCTGGCAAGGGACTAGGGGGTTTTGTGACCCAGTACTTC
few | TRBJ1-2 | . | TRBV6-6 | 15 | CASSYSKSADYGYTF | TGTGCCAGCAGTTACTCGAAATCAGCCGACTATGGCTACACCTTC
few | TRBJ2-3 | . | TRBV5-6 | 12 | CASGLVGLPQYF | TGTGCCAGCGGGCTGGTCGGACTCCCCCAGTATTTT
. | TRBJ1-2 | . | TRBV5-1 | 14 | CASSFGQTNYGYTF | TGCGCCAGCAGCTTTGGGCAGACTAACTATGGCTACACCTTC
few | TRBJ2-3 | . | TRBV5-1 | 14 | CASGAGRETDTQYF | TGCGCCAGCGGTGCGGGCCGGGAGACAGATACGCAGTATTTT
few | TRBJ2-3 | . | TRBV6-1 | 14 | CASRGGPITDTQYF | TGTGCCAGCAGGGGGGGGCCCATCACAGATACGCAGTATTTT
. | TRBJ1-5 | . | TRBV6-6 | 16 | CASSPLRGAAGQPQHF | TGTGCCAGCAGCCCACTACGAGGGGCGGCAGGTCAGCCCCAGCATTTT
few | TRBJ2-1 | TRBD2 | TRBV6-2/TRBV6-3 | 18 | CASSEPITSGGFYNEQFF | TGTGCCAGCAGCGAACCCATAACTAGCGGGGGTTTCTACAATGAGCAGTTCTTC
. | TRBJ2-1 | TRBD2 | TRBV20-1 | 21 | CSVNEKRGSGGPTSSYNEQFF | TGCAGTGTTAATGAGAAAAGGGGGAGCGGGGGGCCCACAAGCTCCTACAATGAGCAGTTCTTC
few | TRBJ2-1 | . | TRBV27 | 17 | CASSLSVALVSYNEQFF | TGTGCCAGCAGTTTATCCGTCGCCCTCGTCTCCTACAATGAGCAGTTCTTC
. | TRBJ2-1 | . | TRBV7-9 | 13 | CASSFIEADEQFF | TGTGCCAGCAGCTTTATAGAAGCCGATGAGCAGTTCTTC
few | TRBJ2-5 | . | TRBV9 | 15 | CASSENTELGETQYF | TGTGCCAGCAGCGAGAATACGGAACTGGGAGAGACCCAGTACTTC
. | TRBJ1-1 | . | TRBV6-5 | 16 | CASIRLFGVGATEAFF | TGTGCCAGCATTCGTCTTTTCGGAGTGGGTGCCACTGAAGCTTTCTTT
. | TRBJ1-2 | . | TRBV29-1 | 14 | CSVLGSGFGYGYTF | TGCAGCGTTTTAGGCTCAGGGTTCGGCTATGGCTACACCTTC
few | TRBJ2-1 | TRBD2 | TRBV27 | 14 | CASGLAGWYNEQFF | TGTGCCAGCGGACTAGCGGGGTGGTACAATGAGCAGTTCTTC
. | TRBJ2-3 | . | TRBV9 | 14 | CASSVEALGDTQYF | TGTGCCAGCAGCGTAGAAGCCCTTGGTGATACGCAGTATTTT
few | TRBJ2-5 | TRBD2 | TRBV2 | 15 | CASSDETSAPETQYF | TGTGCCAGCAGTGATGAGACTAGCGCCCCAGAGACCCAGTACTTC
. | TRBJ2-3 | . | TRBV5-1 | 14 | CASRDGPGTDTQYF | TGCGCCAGCAGGGACGGCCCCGGGACAGATACGCAGTATTTT
. | TRBJ2-1 | . | TRBV29-1 | 14 | CSVGGRLTYNEQFF | TGCAGCGTTGGGGGCAGATTAACCTACAATGAGCAGTTCTTC
few | TRBJ2-1 | TRBD2 | TRBV20-1 | 14 | CSAPSLAVHNEQFF | TGCAGTGCTCCGAGCCTAGCGGTCCACAATGAGCAGTTCTTC
. | TRBJ1-6 | TRBD1 | TRBV6-6 | 15 | CASSSLDRVCSPLHF | TGTGCCAGCAGTTCCCTGGACAGGGTATGTTCACCCCTCCACTTT
few | TRBJ1-3 | . | TRBV9 | 16 | CASSPQDSYSGNTIYF | TGTGCCAGCAGCCCTCAAGACAGTTACTCTGGAAACACCATATATTTT
. | TRBJ1-1 | TRBD1 | TRBV20-1 | 18 | CSARDPSPRQGIGRRAFF | TGCAGTGCTAGAGACCCCAGCCCCCGACAGGGAATAGGACGGAGAGCTTTCTTT
few | TRBJ2-3 | . | TRBV5-1 | 14 | CASMAGPRTDTQYF | TGCGCCAGCATGGCGGGGCCCCGCACAGATACGCAGTATTTT
. | TRBJ2-3 | TRBD2 | TRBV10-3 | 14 | CAISEFGGADTQYF | TGTGCCATCAGTGAGTTCGGGGGGGCAGATACGCAGTATTTT
. | TRBJ2-7 | TRBD2 | TRBV4-2 | 17 | CASSQDWRLAGRGEQYF | TGTGCCAGCAGCCAAGATTGGAGACTAGCGGGGCGGGGGGAGCAGTACTTC
. | TRBJ1-2 | TRBD1 | TRBV7-2 | 16 | CASSPFGPQGFYGYTF | TGTGCCAGCAGCCCCTTTGGGCCACAGGGGTTCTATGGCTACACCTTC
few | TRBJ1-5 | . | TRBV6-1 | 13 | CASRHRGGQPQHF | TGTGCCAGCAGGCATCGGGGGGGTCAGCCCCAGCATTTT
many | TRBJ2-5 | TRBD1 | TRBV6-1 | 13 | CASKGAIGETQYF | TGTGCCAGCAAGGGGGCGATAGGGGAGACCCAGTACTTC
. | TRBJ1-2 | . | TRBV12-3/TRBV12-4 | 14 | CASLRAGEGYGYTF | TGTGCCAGCCTCAGGGCAGGGGAGGGCTATGGCTACACCTTC
. | TRBJ2-7 | . | TRBV24-1 | 15 | CATSDRGGFTYEQYF | TGTGCCACCAGTGACAGAGGAGGTTTTACTTACGAGCAGTACTTC
. | TRBJ2-3 | . | TRBV3-1 | 16 | CASSQDAALRTDTQYF | TGTGCCAGCAGCCAAGATGCGGCGTTGCGCACAGATACGCAGTATTTT
. | TRBJ2-6 | . | TRBV28 | 16 | CASSPPTGIGANVLTF | TGTGCCAGCAGCCCCCCTACAGGGATTGGGGCCAACGTCCTGACTTTC
. | TRBJ2-5 | TRBD1 | TRBV5-6 | 15 | CASNPTGWAQETQYF | TGTGCCAGCAACCCGACAGGGTGGGCCCAAGAGACCCAGTACTTC
. | TRBJ2-3 | TRBD2 | TRBV4-1 | 18 | CASSQAPLPLAGVDTQYF | TGCGCCAGCAGCCAAGCCCCACTACCGCTAGCGGGGGTCGATACGCAGTATTTT
few | TRBJ2-3 | TRBD2 | TRBV20-1 | 16 | CSARDPSSGYPRTQYF | TGCAGTGCTAGAGATCCGTCTAGCGGGTACCCGAGGACGCAGTATTTT
. | TRBJ2-5 | TRBD2 | TRBV15 | 15 | CATSREAGDGETQYF | TGTGCCACCAGCAGAGAAGCGGGGGATGGGGAGACCCAGTACTTC
. | TRBJ2-1 | TRBD1 | TRBV9 | 15 | CASSALGQVWNEQFF | TGTGCCAGCAGCGCCCTGGGACAGGTCTGGAATGAGCAGTTCTTC
few | TRBJ1-2 | . | TRBV9 | 15 | CASSPRDVNNYGYTF | TGTGCCAGCAGCCCCCGGGACGTAAATAACTATGGCTACACCTTC
few | TRBJ1-1 | TRBD1 | TRBV29-1 | 15 | CSVEGWGQGNTEAFF | TGCAGCGTTGAAGGGTGGGGACAGGGGAACACTGAAGCTTTCTTT
. | TRBJ1-5 | . | TRBV4-1 | 18 | CASSPWAGATRGNQPQHF | TGCGCCAGCAGCCCCTGGGCAGGGGCCACCCGGGGCAATCAGCCCCAGCATTTT
. | TRBJ2-3 | . | TRBV20-1 | 15 | CSARDTGTSTDTQYF | TGCAGTGCTAGAGATACGGGTACTAGCACAGATACGCAGTATTTT
. | TRBJ1-2 | . | TRBV2 | 14 | CASSGTVANYGYTF | TGTGCCAGCAGCGGCACAGTAGCTAACTATGGCTACACCTTC
. | TRBJ1-5 | TRBD1 | TRBV2 | 13 | CANARGRNQPQHF | TGTGCCAACGCAAGGGGGCGCAATCAGCCCCAGCATTTT
. | TRBJ2-7 | TRBD1 | TRBV7-9 | 15 | CASSMTGTGAYEQYF | TGTGCCAGCAGCATGACAGGGACAGGGGCATACGAGCAGTACTTC
. | TRBJ2-5 | . | TRBV10-3 | 13 | CAIMGSDQETQYF | TGTGCCATCATGGGGAGCGACCAAGAGACCCAGTACTTC
once | TRBJ1-6 | . | TRBV13 | 12 | CASAANNSPLHF | TGTGCCAGCGCAGCAAATAATTCACCCCTCCACTTT